This TCR beta chain was captured by sequencing in a study of cytomegalovirus exposure and HLA in healthy donors. V gave up 0 bases and J gave up 6 bases; unmatched junction bases: 5. The CDR3 is 15 amino acids. The germline CDR1 and CDR2 sequences are SGHRS and YFSETQ. Healthy bone marrow donors supplied every sample. 13 Jbeta primers and 60 Vbeta primers were used for the PCR. TCRdb's copy holds only in-frame clones and misses some; the assay was immunoSEQ multiplex PCR. The sample carries around 130,000 clones, roughly three quarters recorded once. A single count supports this clone. Its antigen is not identified. Study results and caveats: Later analysis demonstrated an association between a missense DCLRE1C variant and TCR beta V- and J-gene trimming. A later analysis linked about 17,000 TCR beta sequences to HLA alleles at 0.05 false discovery rate.

The sequence was collected from a woman aged 55-70 years in good health and CMV-seronegative. The chain joins TRBV5-1 to TRBJ1-4; 7 bases align to TRBD1. Sequencing input: PBMCs. CDR3 sequence reads: CASSLGGRGDEKLFF. The CDR3 region has the DNA TGCGCCAGCAGCTTGGGCGGCAGGGGGGATGAAAAACTGTTTTTT.